This T cell receptor beta chain was identified during a study of CD8+ T cells in alopecia areata. Whole-study context: The study gave treated patients oral tofacitinib at 5 to 10 mg twice daily.

This clone was counted between two and nine times. The target antigen is unknown. Study results and limitations: Scalp specimens additionally yield sequences from normal skin's resident alphabeta T cells. Significant decreases in scalp clonality and expanded CD8+ clones followed tofacitinib treatment.

RNA extraction was followed by reverse transcription into cDNA, which acted as the sequencing template. The protocol was immunoSEQ multiplex PCR, while the TCRdb copy is restricted to in-frame clones and leaves out a portion. The sample lists 110,000 or so clones; 55% to 60% were seen once. CDR1 and CDR2 from the germline V gene are ENHRY and SYGVKD. Trimming pared 8 bases from V and 4 bases from J, leaving 14 bases between. This CDR3 region has 13 residues. Treatment noted: oral pan-JAK inhibitor, 5-10 mg twice daily. Obtained from alopecia areata patients were lesional scalp punch biopsies along with peripheral blood.

The genes are TRBV10-3 and TRBJ1-2; no reliable D call. This clonotype originated in a human donor with alopecia areata. This specimen was CD4+ T cells sorted from blood, taken at week 24, from a patient treated with tofacitinib. Here the CDR3 DNA reads TGTGCCATCGCGGACTCGGCTATCTATGGCTACACCTTC. Residues: CAIADSAIYGYTF.